This T cell receptor (beta chain) originates from a study of blood T cell repertoires in COVID-19. CDR1 is GTSNPN, CDR2 SVGIG, per germline (reference sequence). V lost 2 bases, J lost 6 bases, and 14 bases lay in between. This CDR3 comprises 14 residues. Data came from immunoSEQ multiplex PCR; TCRdb stores just in-frame clones and leaves some out. The profile shows under 150,000 clones, over 75% of them singletons. The receptor comes from a woman aged 60-70 years with COVID-19, enrolled during active disease. The chain employs TRBV30 and TRBJ1-3; D may be TRBD1 (6 bases). The sequenced sample was peripheral blood. CDR3 bases: TGTGCCTGGAGTCCAGGGGTGATCGTAAACACCATATATTTT. Translation: CAWSPGVIVNTIYF. The entire variable domain, with the rest obtained from reference TRBV30 and TRBJ1-3, is as follows: SQTIHQWPATLVQPVGSPLSLECTVEGTSNPNLYWYRQAAGRGLQLLFYSVGIGQISSEVPQNLSASRPQDRQFILSSKKLLLSDSGFYLCAWSPGVIVNTIYFGEGSWLTVV.